A single T cell receptor beta chain is shown here with its context. Its antigen is unknown. One entry per CDR3 protein results from TCRdb running MiXCR on the PCR reads. This table holds just over 35,000 distinct CDR3 sequences, more than 30% found once. This sample stems from a study of vaccination and CD4 T cells after COVID-19. Across the whole study: Participants, all vaccine recipients, received two doses of either BNT162b2 or mRNA-1273.

With 5 bases clipped from V and 6 bases from J, the junction kept 9 bases outside the gene matches. Germline V gives CDR1 SGHNT, CDR2 YYREEE (reference sequence). This CDR3 spans 14 amino acids. Study results and limitations: Spike mono-reactivity was found in 304 of the 307 vaccine-specific clones identified in convalescent patients. The rise in median SARS-CoV-2-reactive clonotypes, from roughly 22 to 38, was not significant.

Documented time point: late sampling 161 to 241 days after vaccination in a few convalescent patients. This TCR derives from a human donor who had recovered from COVID-19. The chain links TRBV5-4 to TRBJ2-7, with 9 bases aligning to TRBD1. The sequenced sample was CD4+ T cells from blood, obtained about 7 months after SARS-CoV-2 vaccination. The DNA for the CDR3 is TGTGCCAGCAGGACGGGGACAGGGTTGACCGAGCAGTACTTC. Its protein is CASRTGTGLTEQYF.